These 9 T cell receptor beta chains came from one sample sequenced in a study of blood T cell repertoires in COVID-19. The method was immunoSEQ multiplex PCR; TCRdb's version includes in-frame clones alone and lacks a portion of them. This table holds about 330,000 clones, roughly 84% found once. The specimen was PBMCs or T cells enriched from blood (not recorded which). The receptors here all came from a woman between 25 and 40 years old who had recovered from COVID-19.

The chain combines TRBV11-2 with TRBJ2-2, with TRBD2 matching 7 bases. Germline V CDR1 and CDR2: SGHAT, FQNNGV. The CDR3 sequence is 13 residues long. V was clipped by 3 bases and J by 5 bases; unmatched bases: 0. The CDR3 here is CASSLGGTGELFF. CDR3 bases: TGTGCCAGCAGCTTGGGAGGGACCGGGGAGCTGTTTTTT.

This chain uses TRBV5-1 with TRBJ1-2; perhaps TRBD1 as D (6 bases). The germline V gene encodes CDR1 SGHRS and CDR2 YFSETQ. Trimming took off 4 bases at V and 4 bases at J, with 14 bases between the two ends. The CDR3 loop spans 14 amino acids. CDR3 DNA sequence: TGCGCCAGCAGCCTCGGACAGACCTTCTATGGCTACACCTTC. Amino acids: CASSLGQTFYGYTF. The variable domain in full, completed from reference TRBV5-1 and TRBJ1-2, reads KAGVTQTPRYLIKTRGQQVTLSCSPISGHRSVSWYQQTPGQGLQFLFEYFSETQRNKGNFPGRFSGRQFSNSRSEMNVSTLELGDSALYLCASSLGQTFYGYTFGSGTRLTVV.

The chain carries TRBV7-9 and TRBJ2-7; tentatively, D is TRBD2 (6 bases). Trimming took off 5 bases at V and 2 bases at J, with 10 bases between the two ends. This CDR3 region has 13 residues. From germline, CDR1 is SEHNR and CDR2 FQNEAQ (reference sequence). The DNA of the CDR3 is TGTGCCAGCAGCAAGGGACTGACCTACGAGCAGTACTTC. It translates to CASSKGLTYEQYF.

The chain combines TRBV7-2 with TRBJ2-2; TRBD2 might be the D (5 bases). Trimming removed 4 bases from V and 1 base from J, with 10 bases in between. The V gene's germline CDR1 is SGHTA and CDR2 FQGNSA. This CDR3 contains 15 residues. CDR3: CASSSEGLNTGELFF. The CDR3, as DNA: TGTGCCAGCAGCTCCGAAGGACTGAACACCGGGGAGCTGTTTTTT.

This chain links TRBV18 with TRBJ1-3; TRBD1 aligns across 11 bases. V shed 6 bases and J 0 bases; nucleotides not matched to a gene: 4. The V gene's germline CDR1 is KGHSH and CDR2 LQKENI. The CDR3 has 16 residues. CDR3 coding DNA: TGTGCCAGCTCTGGACAGGGGGCTATCTCTGGAAACACCATATATTTT. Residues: CASSGQGAISGNTIYF.

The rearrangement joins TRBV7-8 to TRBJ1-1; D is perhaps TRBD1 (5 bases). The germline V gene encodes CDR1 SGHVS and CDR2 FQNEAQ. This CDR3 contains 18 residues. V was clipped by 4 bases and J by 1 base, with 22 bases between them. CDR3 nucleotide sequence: TGTGCCAGCAGCTCGCCGGACACTATATATTTAAAGAACACTGAAGCTTTCTTT. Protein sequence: CASSSPDTIYLKNTEAFF.

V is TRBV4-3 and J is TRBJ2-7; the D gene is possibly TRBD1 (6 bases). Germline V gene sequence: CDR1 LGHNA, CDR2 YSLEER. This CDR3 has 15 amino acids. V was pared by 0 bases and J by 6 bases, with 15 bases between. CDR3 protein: CASSQDRYREGEQYF. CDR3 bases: TGCGCCAGCAGCCAAGATCGGTACAGGGAAGGCGAGCAGTACTTC.

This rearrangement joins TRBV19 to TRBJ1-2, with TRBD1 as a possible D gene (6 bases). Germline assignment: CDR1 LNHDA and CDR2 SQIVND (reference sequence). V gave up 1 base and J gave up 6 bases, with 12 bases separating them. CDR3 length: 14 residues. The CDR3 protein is CASSIGTGLHGYTF. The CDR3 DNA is TGTGCCAGTAGTATAGGAACAGGGCTTCATGGCTACACCTTC.

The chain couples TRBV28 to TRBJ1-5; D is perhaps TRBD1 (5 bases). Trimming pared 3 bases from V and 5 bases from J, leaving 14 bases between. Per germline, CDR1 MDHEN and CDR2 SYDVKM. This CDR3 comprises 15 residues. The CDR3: CASSLGQGGHQPQHF. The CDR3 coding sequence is TGTGCCAGCAGTTTGGGTCAGGGTGGGCATCAGCCCCAGCATTTT.